The clone carrying this TCR beta chain was seen only once. This entry comes from a study of blood T cell repertoires in COVID-19. Under the authors' procedure: From reference gene primer amplification, estimates of nucleated cell counts were derived. TCRdb's copy holds only in-frame clones and misses some; the assay was immunoSEQ multiplex PCR. The V and J calls and clone size come from that table; D and trimming were worked out from the DNA. This repertoire shows fewer than 200,000 clones, around four fifths found once; its top ten account for around 2.7%. Source material: peripheral blood. This TCR was recovered from a man aged 65 to 85 with acute or convalescent COVID-19.

Here the CDR3 DNA reads TGTGCCAGCTCACCATTACAGGGGTCGGGGGTGCCCCAGCATTTT. Translating it yields CASSPLQGSGVPQHF. V and J are TRBV18 and TRBJ1-5; 7 nucleotides agree with TRBD1. The CDR3 has 15 residues. Germline V gene lookup returns CDR1 KGHSH and CDR2 LQKENI. With 2 bases clipped from V and 9 bases from J, the junction kept 10 bases outside the gene matches.